Reported below is one T cell receptor beta chain. What it recognizes is unknown. Trimming removed 0 bases from V and 8 bases from J; junction bases left unmatched: 12. The CDR3 runs to 19 residues. Germline V gene sequence: CDR1 LNHNV, CDR2 YYDKDF (reference sequence). TCR cDNA, made by 5'RACE template switching, carried an added universal primer site and UMIs. TCRdb fed the 5' RACE reads into MiXCR, producing one record per CDR3 protein. This table has 500,000 to 650,000 distinct CDR3 sequences, 9% to 15% appearing once. The data were obtained in a study of T cells after yellow fever vaccination. Study-wide results and limits: Reappearance after the booster was seen for most primary-vaccination clones, at roughly 96% CD4 and 88% CD8. Among all clonotypes, a small share was observed in both CD4 and CD8 compartments.

The chain combines TRBV15 with TRBJ2-1, with 14 bases that match TRBD2. This TCR came from a man aged 30 to 45 who received the YFV17D yellow fever vaccine. The source material was PBMCs, sampled on the day of the yellow fever booster vaccination. The CDR3 sequence: CATSRDAGTSGSDVDEQFF. The CDR3 coding sequence is TGTGCCACCAGCAGAGATGCCGGGACTAGCGGGAGTGATGTCGATGAGCAGTTCTTC. Combining the CDR3 with reference TRBV15 and TRBJ2-1 gives the whole variable domain DAMVIQNPRYQVTQFGKPVTLSCSQTLNHNVMYWYQQKSSQAPKLLFHYYDKDFNNEADTPDNFQSRRPNTSFCFLDIRSPGLGDTAMYLCATSRDAGTSGSDVDEQFFGPGTRLTVL.